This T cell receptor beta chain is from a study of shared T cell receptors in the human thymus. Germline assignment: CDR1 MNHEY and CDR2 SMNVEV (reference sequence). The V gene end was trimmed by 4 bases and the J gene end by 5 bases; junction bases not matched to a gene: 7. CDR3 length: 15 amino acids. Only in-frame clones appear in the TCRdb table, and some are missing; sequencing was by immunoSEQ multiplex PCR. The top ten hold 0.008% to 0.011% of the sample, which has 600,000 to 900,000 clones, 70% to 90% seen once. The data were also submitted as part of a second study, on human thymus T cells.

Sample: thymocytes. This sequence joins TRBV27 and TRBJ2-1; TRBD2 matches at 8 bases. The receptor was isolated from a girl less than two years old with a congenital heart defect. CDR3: CASSSLAGGNNEQFF. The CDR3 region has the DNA TGTGCCAGCAGTTCCCTGGCGGGGGGTAACAATGAGCAGTTCTTC.